The clone carrying this T cell receptor beta chain appeared a single time. In the original analysis: Reference gene primer amplification gave estimated nucleated cell counts. Libraries were prepared by immunoSEQ multiplex PCR; TCRdb keeps only in-frame clonotypes and omits some of them. The V and J calls and clone size are taken from that table; D and trimming were inferred from the DNA. The sample shows tens of thousands of clones, approximately 84% of them seen only once. V was clipped by 5 bases and J by 2 bases; unmatched bases: 3. Germline V gene lookup returns CDR1 SGHKS and CDR2 YYEKEE (reference sequence). This CDR3 region has 13 residues. The sample is drawn from a study of blood T cell repertoires in COVID-19.

The genes are TRBV5-5 and TRBJ2-7; 8 bases agree with TRBD1. The TCR sequence derives from a man in his 60s with acute or convalescent COVID-19. The sequenced sample was peripheral blood. CDR3 amino acids: CASSQGATYEQYF. In DNA, the CDR3 is TGTGCCAGCAGTCAGGGGGCCACCTACGAGCAGTACTTC.